This T cell receptor (beta chain) was found in a study of shared clonotypes between healthy human individuals (dated by TCRdb to the early 2020s). Looking at the study overall: A couple of women and a few men aged 18 to 49 years were included in the cohort. To increase sequencing depth and limit assay-specific biases, different laboratories used diverse techniques to prepare libraries and sequence TCR repertoires. Per donor, leukapheresis produced somewhere between about 0.9 and 9.5 billion PBMCs. The study deeply sequenced blood TCR repertoires of five healthy adults to estimate repertoire size and the extent of clonotype sharing between individuals. For each donor, CD4 naive and CD4 memory were each given three plates, CD8 naive was given two plates, and CD8 memory was given one plate. Beyond this particular receptor, the publication reports: When several donors were compared, the shared fraction of clonotypes was 5% to 6.5% for naive CD4, approximately 3.3% for naive CD8, 2.3% for memory CD4, and 0.3% to 0.5% for memory CD8. Pairwise subsampling led to the expectation that sequencing depth would affect the degree of clonotype sharing among donors. Only blood was sampled, and tissue TCR repertoires likely differ from those in blood. Compared with non-shared clonotypes, the clonotypes found in all four sorted-subset donors had higher generation probabilities. Incomplete sequencing was indicated by rarefaction of sorted-subset datasets, despite the large sequencing depth. Larger estimated clonotype richness was generally found for naive subsets than for memory subsets. The genetic and exposure-history diversity represented was limited by the small number of donors.

The donors were healthy, HIV-negative adults who had no recently reported acute infections or vaccinations. Every donor was a Caucasian adult residing in Nashville, Tennessee, USA. CD4+ T cells were enriched by magnetic negative selection, after which naive cells were positively selected on CD45RA and the negative fraction was taken as the memory subset. Blood was obtained by leukapheresis, after which PBMCs were separated by Ficoll-Histopaque density gradient centrifugation and cryopreserved in liquid nitrogen vapor phase. Analytical flow cytometry was used to check the purity and quantity of each magnetically sorted T cell population. From each sorted fraction, genomic DNA was isolated and quantified by UV absorbance on a Nanodrop 2000c. TCR CDR3 regions were amplified from genomic DNA by multiplex PCR using the deep immunoSEQ assay. For each cell subset, the extracted genomic DNA was distributed evenly across all wells of several immunoSEQ 96-well plates, and each plate served as one replicate. For sorted subsets, each replicate PCR was loaded with around 200 ng genomic DNA, equivalent to about 30,000 T cell genomes. Purified libraries were quantified with a Qubit 3.0 fluorometer, sized on a Bioanalyzer 2100, and re-quantified with the KAPA Library Quantification kit. Every immunoSEQ 96-well plate was sequenced on a separate single-read 150-cycle Illumina NextSeq 550 flow cell. In the source study's methods: Because the immunoSEQ output held only junctional sequences and lacked quality scores, the filtering could not match the filtering applied to full-length reads. To assign V/J genes and CDR3, sequences were annotated using PyIR, a Python wrapper for IgBLAST v1.9, with IMGT germline references. Any read was removed if the V/J assignment was weak (E-value above 1e-6), the CDR3 was missing, or the read contained stop codons, out-of-frame junctions, or ambiguous translated residues. V3J clonotypes were defined as sequences sharing the same inferred V gene, J gene, and CDR3 amino acid sequence. Percentage overlap between repertoires was computed as shared unique clonotypes divided by the size of the smaller repertoire. Richness of each repertoire was evaluated using RTK rarefaction, the Chao1 estimator, and Recon v2.1 estimates of unobserved clonotypes. OLGA was used to compute generation probabilities for all TCRbeta clonotypes that the gDNA method yielded from a handful of donors. TCRdb carries this immuneACCESS record with in-frame sequences only. Its versions omit some clonotypes, under half of them owing to an unresolved V gene in the studies checked, with the rest unexplained. Clone size and the V and J calls come from that table; the DNA yielded D and trimming. A total of 2 million to 3 million clones appear in this sample, about 92% of them only once. The top ten constitute 0.14% of the sample.

The germline ends are 10 bases apart after V is trimmed by 2 bases and J by 8 bases. Including the terminal cysteine and phenylalanine, the CDR3 comprises 13 residues. Of all the DNA, just the CDR3 is kept, 39 bases in frame from base 1. Looking up the germline V gene (reference sequence) yields CDR1 LNHDA and CDR2 SQIVND. Note on this clone: Its antigen specificity is not known. The sample holds no much larger clone one base away, and base qualities are not on file.

The V gene is TRBV19 and the J gene is TRBJ2-4, with the D gene too uncertain to name. This sequence originates from a young man in good health. The specimen was naive CD4+ T cells sorted from blood. This sample's cell subset or site label indicates: CD45RA+ positively selected. At the DNA level, the sequence is TGTGCCAGTAGTATAAGGTTTGGAGACATTCAGTACTTC. Its translation reads: CASSIRFGDIQYF.